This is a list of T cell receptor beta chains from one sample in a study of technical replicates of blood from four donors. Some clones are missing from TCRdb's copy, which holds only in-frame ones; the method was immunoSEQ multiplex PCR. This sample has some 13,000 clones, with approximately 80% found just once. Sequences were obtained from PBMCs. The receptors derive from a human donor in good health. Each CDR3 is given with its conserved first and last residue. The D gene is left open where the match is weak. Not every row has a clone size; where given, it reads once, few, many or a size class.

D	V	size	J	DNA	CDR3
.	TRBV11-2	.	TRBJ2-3	TGTGCCAGCAGCTTAGCGGTTTTGAGCGGGCCACACACAGATACGCAGTATTTT	CASSLAVLSGPHTDTQYF
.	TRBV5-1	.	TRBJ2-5	TGCGCCAGCAGCTTGGAAGGAGGGAGGAGGGAGACCCAGTACTTC	CASSLEGGRRETQYF
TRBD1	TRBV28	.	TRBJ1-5	TGTGCCAGCAGCGACAGGGAGGAGGTACAGCCCCAGCATTTT	CASSDREEVQPQHF
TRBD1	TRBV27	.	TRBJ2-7	TGTGCCAGCAGTTTATCGGGGACAGGGGGCTACTCCTACGAGCAGTACTTC	CASSLSGTGGYSYEQYF
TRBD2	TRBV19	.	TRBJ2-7	TGTGCCAGTAGCGCGGGGGGGGCCTACGAGCAGTACTTC	CASSAGGAYEQYF
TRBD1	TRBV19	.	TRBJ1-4	TGTGCCAGTACCGTGACAGGGGCCCAAAAACTGTTTTTT	CASTVTGAQKLFF
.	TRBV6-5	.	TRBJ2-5	TGTGCCAGCAGTTCCACGCCAGATCTTCAAGAGACCCAGTACTTC	CASSSTPDLQETQYF
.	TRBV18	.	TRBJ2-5	TGTGCCAGCTCACCCGCTGGAGAAGGAGAGACCCAGTACTTC	CASSPAGEGETQYF
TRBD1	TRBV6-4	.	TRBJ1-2	TGTGCCAGCAGTTCCGGGACAGGGGAAGGCTACACCTTC	CASSSGTGEGYTF
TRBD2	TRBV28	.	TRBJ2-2	TGTGCCAGCAGTTCTACTAGCGGGAGAGGTGTGGGGGAGCTGTTTTTT	CASSSTSGRGVGELFF
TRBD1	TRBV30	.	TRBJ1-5	TGTGCCTGGAGCCCCGGGACAGGGGTGAATCAGCCCCAGCATTTT	CAWSPGTGVNQPQHF
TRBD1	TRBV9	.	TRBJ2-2	TGTGCCAGCGGGGGGGGGACAGGGTCCACCGGGGAGCTGTTTTTT	CASGGGTGSTGELFF
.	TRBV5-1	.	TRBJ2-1	TGCGCCAGCAGCTTGGCGGGGGACAATGAGCAGTTCTTC	CASSLAGDNEQFF
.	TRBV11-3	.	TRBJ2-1	TGTGCCAGCAGCCAACGACGGAGCTCCTACAATGAGCAGTTCTTC	CASSQRRSSYNEQFF
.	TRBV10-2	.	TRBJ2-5	TGCGCCAGCAGTGAGTCAAGCATCGGTGAGACCCAGTACTTC	CASSESSIGETQYF
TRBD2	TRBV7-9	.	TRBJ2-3	TGTGCCAGCAGCTTAGCTTTGCTTTTTCGGGGGGACCTCACAGATACGCAGTATTTT	CASSLALLFRGDLTDTQYF
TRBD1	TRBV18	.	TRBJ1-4	TGTGCCAGCTCACCCAGGGGGACTAATGAAAAACTGTTTTTT	CASSPRGTNEKLFF
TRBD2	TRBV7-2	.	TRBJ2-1	TGTGCCAGCACCCCCCGGGTAGCGGGGAACAATGAGCAGTTCTTC	CASTPRVAGNNEQFF
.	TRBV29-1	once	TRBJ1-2	TGCAGCGTTGAGGAGGGGCCCAACCAATTTAACTATGGCTACACCTTC	CSVEEGPNQFNYGYTF
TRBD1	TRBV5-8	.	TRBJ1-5	TGTGCCAGCAGCTTGCGATGGACAGGCTTTAGCAATCAGCCCCAGCATTTT	CASSLRWTGFSNQPQHF
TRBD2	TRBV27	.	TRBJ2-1	TGTGCCAGCAGTCTAATAGCGGGAGGGCCGCTTGAGCAGTTCTTC	CASSLIAGGPLEQFF
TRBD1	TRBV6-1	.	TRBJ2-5	TGTGCCAGCAGTGAAGGCCCACAGGGGAGTGAGACCCAGTACTTC	CASSEGPQGSETQYF
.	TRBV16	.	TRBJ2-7	TGTGCCAGCAGCCAATCTGGGGGGTACGAGCAGTACTTC	CASSQSGGYEQYF
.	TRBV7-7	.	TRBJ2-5	TGTGCCAGCAGCTTAGGCACTACTTACCAAGAGACCCAGTACTTC	CASSLGTTYQETQYF
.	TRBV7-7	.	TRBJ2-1	TGTGCCAGCAGCTTAGGGCTGGAGTACAATGAGCAGTTCTTC	CASSLGLEYNEQFF
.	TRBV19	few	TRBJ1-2	TGTGCCAGTACACCATACCCCCACGGGGGTAGCTATGGCTACACCTTC	CASTPYPHGGSYGYTF
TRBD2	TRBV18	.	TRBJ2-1	TGTGCCAGCTCACCTAACATAGCGGGGGGAAGCTCCTACAATGAGCAGTTCTTC	CASSPNIAGGSSYNEQFF
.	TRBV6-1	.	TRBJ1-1	TGTGCCAGCAGTCGCCTCATAGGGGCAAAAAATGAAGCTTTCTTT	CASSRLIGAKNEAFF
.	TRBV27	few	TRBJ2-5	TGTGCCAGCAGCATCATCGGAGAGACCCAGTACTTC	CASSIIGETQYF
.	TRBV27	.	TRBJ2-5	TGTGCCAGCAGCCGAAAGCTGCCTCAAGAGACCCAGTACTTC	CASSRKLPQETQYF
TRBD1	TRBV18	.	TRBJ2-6	TGTGCCAGCTCACTTCTTCCGGGACAGGGAGCTGGGGCCAACGTCCTGACTTTC	CASSLLPGQGAGANVLTF
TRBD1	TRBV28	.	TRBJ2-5	TGTGCCAGCAGCCCCCGGACAGGGGGCCATGTGGAGACCCAGTACTTC	CASSPRTGGHVETQYF
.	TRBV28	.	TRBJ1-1	TGTGCCAGCAGTTTACGGGTGGGCACTGAAGCTTTCTTT	CASSLRVGTEAFF
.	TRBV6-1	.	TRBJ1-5	TGTGCCAGCAGTGATAAGGGGTATAGCAATCAGCCCCAGCATTTT	CASSDKGYSNQPQHF
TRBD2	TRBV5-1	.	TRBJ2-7	TGCGCCAGCAGCTTATCCGGGACTAGCACCTACGAGCAGTACTTC	CASSLSGTSTYEQYF
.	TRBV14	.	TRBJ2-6	TGTGCCAGCAGCCAAGGTAGCTCTGGGGCCAACGTCCTGACTTTC	CASSQGSSGANVLTF
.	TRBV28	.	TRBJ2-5	TGTGCCAGCAGAAAGACTACGCAAGAGACCCAGTACTTC	CASRKTTQETQYF
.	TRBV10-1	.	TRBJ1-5	TGCGCCAGCAGTGAACCGGGGGGGCCCCAGCATTTT	CASSEPGGPQHF
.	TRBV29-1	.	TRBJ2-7	TGCAGCGTTGGAGGGGGTGTAAGCGAGCAGTACTTC	CSVGGGVSEQYF